This T cell receptor (beta chain) is drawn from a study of blood T cell repertoires in COVID-19. Study details: Sample material is recorded as cDNA or gDNA derived from T cells, B-cell-depleted T cells, or PBMCs.

Profiling relied on immunoSEQ multiplex PCR, and the TCRdb table lists in-frame clones only, not all of them. The sample consists of 310,000 or so clones, roughly 90% of them appearing once. This CDR3 contains 16 residues. CDR1 and CDR2 from the germline V gene are SGHVS and FNYEAQ. The V and J ends lost 6 bases and 8 bases, in that order; junction bases with no gene match: 13. The chain has TRBV7-6 and TRBJ2-2; 9 bases match TRBD1. The source material was peripheral blood. This TCR was recovered from a man younger than 30 who had recovered from COVID-19. In nucleotides, the CDR3 is TGTGCCAGCAGACATTCCGACAGGGGGAGTAATGGGGAGCTGTTTTTT. Translated, it gives CASRHSDRGSNGELFF.